These 19 T cell receptor beta chains originate from one sample sequenced in a study of T cell responses to AZD1222 COVID-19 vaccine. The protocol was immunoSEQ multiplex PCR, while the TCRdb copy is restricted to in-frame clones and leaves out a portion. The sample lists 90,000 to 120,000 clones; about 93% were seen once. The sample was peripheral blood, taken on day 0 of AZD1222 vaccination. These receptors were taken from an adult in good health.

CDR3 residues: CASSYSPRADSPLHF. CDR3 coding DNA: TGTGCCAGCAGTTACTCGCCCAGGGCGGATTCACCCCTCCACTTT. V usage is TRBV6-2 or TRBV6-3 and J usage is TRBJ1-6; tentative D call: TRBD1 (5 bases). The length of the CDR3 is 15 residues. Per germline, CDR1 MNHEY and CDR2 SVGEGT. Trimming pared 0 bases from V and 8 bases from J, leaving 11 bases between.

The chain is built from TRBV19 and TRBJ1-2; D perhaps matches TRBD1 (5 bases). CDR3 length: 15 amino acids. Germline assignment: CDR1 LNHDA and CDR2 SQIVND (reference sequence). V shed 5 bases and J shed 1 base, with 14 bases lying between them. CDR3 in DNA: TGTGCCAGTAGTCTTCGTGGGACGGATAACTATGGCTACACCTTC. This translates into CASSLRGTDNYGYTF.

This clone was recorded once. This CDR3 is CASSPLDGEKLFF. DNA of the CDR3: TGTGCCAGCAGCCCCCTGGATGGTGAAAAACTGTTTTTT. V and J are TRBV11-2 and TRBJ1-4, with D hard to call. This CDR3 region has 13 residues. The V end lost 5 bases, the J end lost 7 bases, and 11 bases lay between the germline ends. CDR1 SGHAT and CDR2 FQNNGV come from the germline V gene.

This clone was recorded a few times. This sequence joins TRBV5-4 and TRBJ2-5; TRBD2 aligns across 10 bases. The V and J ends lost 3 bases and 5 bases, in that order; junction bases with no gene match: 10. The germline V gene encodes CDR1 SGHNT and CDR2 YYREEE (reference sequence). The CDR3 has 16 residues. The CDR3 sequence is CASSSASGGAVETQYF. The CDR3 nucleotides are TGTGCCAGCAGCTCGGCCAGCGGGGGGGCCGTTGAGACCCAGTACTTC.

This clone was detected once. The J gene is TRBJ2-7, the V gene TRBV29-1; D possibly matches TRBD1 or TRBD2 (6 bases each). V was trimmed by 6 bases and J by 5 bases, leaving 14 bases between them. The germline CDR1 and CDR2 sequences are SQVTM and ANQGSEA. This CDR3 has 12 residues. The CDR3 reads CSVGHRGHEQYF. DNA of the CDR3: TGCAGCGTAGGGCATCGGGGGCACGAGCAGTACTTC.

J is TRBJ1-2 and V is TRBV30; D not certain. V lost 5 bases and J lost 11, with 27 bases in between. This CDR3 contains 15 residues. Germline V lookup: CDR1 GTSNPN, CDR2 SVGIG (reference sequence). The CDR3 coding sequence is TGTGCCTGGGCCAGGTTAGAAATTCCCCCGACGGGTTACACCTTC. It yields the protein CAWARLEIPPTGYTF.

The chain recombines TRBV19 with TRBJ2-3, with D perhaps matching TRBD1 or TRBD2 (5 bases each). Trimming pared 4 bases from V and 3 bases from J, leaving 17 bases between. The CDR3 runs to 16 residues. The germline CDR1 and CDR2 sequences are LNHDA and SQIVND (reference sequence). The CDR3: CASSKMGDPTTDTQYF. The CDR3 DNA reads as TGTGCCAGTAGTAAAATGGGGGACCCCACAACAGATACGCAGTATTTT.

V gene TRBV6-5 combines with J gene TRBJ1-5; unclear D gene. CDR1 MNHEY and CDR2 SVGAGI come from the germline V gene. The V end was cut by 7 bases, the J end by 7 bases, with 14 bases between. The CDR3 contains 13 residues. The CDR3 coding sequence is TGTGCCAGCACCACGGGCCGCGAACAGCCCCAGCATTTT. The encoded protein is CASTTGREQPQHF.

The chain combines TRBV27 with TRBJ1-1, with 7 nucleotides matching TRBD1. The germline V gene has CDR1 MNHEY and CDR2 SMNVEV (reference sequence). This CDR3 is built from 17 residues. The V gene end was trimmed by 7 bases and the J gene end by 1 base; junction bases not matched to a gene: 15. The DNA of the CDR3 is TGTGCCAGCAAAGGTGGCCGGGACAGTGAACCGAACACTGAAGCTTTCTTT. Protein product: CASKGGRDSEPNTEAFF.

The chain is built from TRBV4-3 and TRBJ2-7; 9 positions match TRBD1. Looked up from germline, CDR1 is LGHNA and CDR2 is YSLEER. J gave up 1 base and V 3 bases, and 4 bases lay outside the gene matches. The CDR3 contains 15 residues. This CDR3 reads CASSHGQGSSYEQYF. The CDR3 bases are TGCGCCAGCAGCCACGGACAGGGGAGTTCCTACGAGCAGTACTTC.

This chain links TRBV4-3 with TRBJ1-4, with D uncertain. The CDR3 is 13 residues long. V was trimmed by 8 bases and J by 8 bases, leaving 15 bases between them. Germline lookup yields CDR1 LGHNA and CDR2 YSLEER. The CDR3 coding sequence is TGCGCCAGCGGGCCAGCTATCGGAGAAAAACTGTTTTTT. Encoded protein: CASGPAIGEKLFF.

The chain uses TRBV5-1 and TRBJ2-3, with 11 positions matching TRBD1. Germline V gene lookup returns CDR1 SGHRS and CDR2 YFSETQ. V shed 9 bases and J 4 bases; nucleotides not matched to a gene: 7. This CDR3 region has 14 residues. DNA of the CDR3: TGCGCCACCGGCGGGACAGGGGGAGCAGATACGCAGTATTTT. It yields the protein CATGGTGGADTQYF.

This chain connects TRBV4-3 to TRBJ1-2; D is possibly TRBD1 (6 bases). Germline CDR1 and CDR2: LGHNA and YSLEER. V lost 0 bases, J lost 8 bases, and 25 bases lay in between. The CDR3 is 18 residues long. The CDR3 sequence: CASSQELGVGRGLGGYTF. The CDR3 bases are TGCGCCAGCAGCCAAGAACTCGGGGTGGGCAGGGGACTTGGCGGCTACACCTTC.

Points on this clone: Distinct nucleotide sequences in the sample also encode this CDR3. DNA of the CDR3: TGTGCCAGCAGCTTAGGTGGGAACACTGAAGCTTTCTTT. It codes for CASSLGGNTEAFF. The chain links TRBV11-3 to TRBJ1-1; D unclear. From germline, CDR1 is SGHNT and CDR2 YENEEA. The CDR3 totals 13 residues. V was cut by 1 base and J by 1 base, with 4 bases left in between.

This rearrangement joins TRBV6-5 to TRBJ1-1; possibly TRBD1 for D (5 bases). The CDR3 loop spans 13 amino acids. CDR1 MNHEY and CDR2 SVGAGI come from the germline V gene. Trimming removed 8 bases from V and 5 bases from J, with 15 bases in between. CDR3 in amino acids: CASHTDSPTEAFF. Here the CDR3 DNA reads TGTGCCAGCCACACCGACAGCCCGACTGAAGCTTTCTTT.

The V and J genes are TRBV6-2 or TRBV6-3 and TRBJ1-2; the D is unclear. In germline, CDR1 is MNHEY, CDR2 SVGEGT. V was clipped by 0 bases and J by 8 bases, with 19 bases between them. This CDR3 is built from 16 residues. DNA for the CDR3: TGTGCCAGCAGTTACTCGGGCAGGTCGGTCGATCGCGGCTACACCTTC. Residues: CASSYSGRSVDRGYTF.

The chain joins TRBV7-2 to TRBJ2-5, with 16 bases identical to TRBD2. V trimming: 5 bases; J trimming: 2 bases; junction bases outside the gene matches: 2. The CDR3 spans 16 residues. The germline gives CDR1 SGHTA, CDR2 FQGNSA. CDR3 residues: CASSAGLAGGQETQYF. DNA of the CDR3: TGTGCCAGCAGCGCGGGACTAGCGGGGGGGCAAGAGACCCAGTACTTC.

V is TRBV3-1 (or the pseudogene TRBV3-2) and J is TRBJ1-1; D unresolved. CDR1 and CDR2 (germline): LGHDT, YNNKEL (reference sequence). The CDR3 sequence is 14 residues long. The V end was cut by 6 bases, the J end by 1 base, with 12 bases between. Here the CDR3 reads CASSPADGNTEAFF. CDR3 DNA sequence: TGTGCCAGCAGTCCTGCCGACGGGAACACTGAAGCTTTCTTT.

CDR3 loop: CASSPTNTEAFF. CDR3 coding DNA: TGTGCCAGCAGCCCAACGAACACTGAAGCTTTCTTT. The rearrangement uses TRBV12-3 or TRBV12-4 and TRBJ1-1; D is uncertain. V was clipped by 6 bases and J by 1 base, with 6 bases between them. The CDR3 length is 12 residues.